The table lists the clone carrying this T cell receptor beta chain with a few counts. Antigen specificity is unknown. 13 Jbeta primers and 60 Vbeta primers were used for the PCR. Here immunoSEQ multiplex PCR was the method, and the copy in TCRdb shows in-frame clones only, minus some. The sample has 120,000 to 150,000 clones; around 80% are singletons. The data stem from a study of cytomegalovirus exposure and HLA in healthy donors. Study-level background: T cells numbering around 200 million yielded some 120 million unique TCR beta sequences in an earlier analysis.

CDR3 length: 17 amino acids. CDR1 is MNHEY, CDR2 SMNVEV, per germline (reference sequence). Trimming cost V 5 bases and J 2 bases, with 20 bases left between them. Study results and limitations: The investigators catalogued some 160 TCR beta chains as cytomegalovirus-associated.

This clonotype was obtained from a middle-aged man in good health and CMV-seropositive. This rearrangement joins TRBV27 to TRBJ2-3, with D possibly TRBD1 on 5 matching bases. Material: PBMCs. DNA of the CDR3: TGTGCCAGCAGTCCAACCACCTGGGGCAGCTCCACAGATACGCAGTATTTT. It is translated as CASSPTTWGSSTDTQYF.